The 31 T cell receptor beta chains given below trace back to one sample, sequenced in a study of shared clonotypes between healthy human individuals (dated by TCRdb to about 2020). Library generation was performed with the immunoSEQ multiplex PCR assay. TCRdb took this table from immuneACCESS and kept in-frame rearrangements with V and J called. Such tables lack part of the clones; where checked against another copy, unresolved V genes explain under half of the gap, and the rest is unexplained. The sample profile shows roughly 1.5 million clones; approximately 98% of them were found once. Around 0.45% of the sample is held by the ten biggest clonotypes. The specimen sequenced was naive CD4+ T cells sorted from blood. The cell subset or site label here, explained by the study, means: CD45RA+ positively selected. The source is a man younger than 40 in good health.

This rearrangement joins TRBV18 to TRBJ1-5; 7 positions match TRBD1. The CDR3 contains 17 residues. From germline, CDR1 is KGHSH and CDR2 LQKENI. The junction had 12 bases not matched to a gene; V was cut back by 3 bases and J by 4 bases. This CDR3 is CASSPITGTVLNQPQHF. For the CDR3, the DNA is TGTGCCAGCTCACCGATCACCGGGACAGTATTAAATCAGCCCCAGCATTTT.

The gene calls are TRBV2 and TRBJ2-7; D is perhaps TRBD2 (5 bases). The CDR3 runs to 12 residues. Germline CDR1 is SNHLY and CDR2 is FYNNEI. The germline V and J ends were trimmed by 7 bases and 4 bases, with 11 bases remaining between them. The CDR3 nucleotides read TGTGCCAGCAAAGGGAGTTGGTACGAGCAGTACTTC. Protein sequence: CASKGSWYEQYF.

The V and J genes are TRBV11-2 and TRBJ2-7; the D is unclear. The CDR3 sequence is 15 residues long. CDR1 and CDR2 (germline): SGHAT, FQNNGV. V lost 0 bases to trimming and J lost 2 bases, with 11 bases between them. The CDR3 region is CASSLDSSRAYEQYF. As DNA, the CDR3 is TGTGCCAGCAGCTTAGATTCGTCACGAGCCTACGAGCAGTACTTC.

J is TRBJ2-3 and V is TRBV21-1; the tabulated D call, TRBD2, remains unverified against the DNA. TRBV21-1 corresponds to a pseudogene. This CDR3 spans 19 amino acids. CDR3 loop: CASSKPPRLAGVGTDTQYF. CDR3 sequence (DNA): TGTGCCAGCAGCAAACCGCCCAGACTAGCGGGAGTTGGCACAGATACGCAGTATTTT.

The CDR3 DNA follows: TGTGCCAGCACGAGACAGGGCGCCTATGGCTACACCTTC. Protein product: CASTRQGAYGYTF. The chain has TRBV2 and TRBJ1-2, with 7 bases lining up with TRBD1. Germline V gives CDR1 SNHLY, CDR2 FYNNEI. The CDR3 has 13 residues. Losses at the gene ends were 7 bases for V and 4 bases for J; bases not matched to a gene: 6.

The rearrangement links TRBV2 to TRBJ1-1; D might be TRBD1 (6 bases). Per the germline V gene, CDR1 is SNHLY and CDR2 is FYNNEI. CDR3 length: 13 amino acids. Deletions cut 4 bases from V and 2 bases from J, with 8 bases between. The CDR3 DNA follows: TGTGCCAGCAGTGCGGACAGCAACACTGAAGCTTTCTTT. The encoded protein is CASSADSNTEAFF.

The gene calls are TRBV28 and TRBJ2-1; the D is unclear. Germline V gene lookup returns CDR1 MDHEN and CDR2 SYDVKM. V was clipped by 7 bases and J by 7 bases, with 8 bases between them. The CDR3 is 11 residues long. CDR3 in amino acids: CASNGGNEQFF. CDR3 DNA: TGTGCCAGCAATGGTGGGAATGAGCAGTTCTTC.

This sequence joins TRBV4-3 and TRBJ2-1; D unclear. Germline assignment: CDR1 LGHNA and CDR2 YSLEER. V lost 0 bases, J lost 5 bases, and 8 bases lay in between. CDR3 length: 14 amino acids. The CDR3 coding sequence is TGCGCCAGCAGCCAAGATTGGACGAACAATGAGCAGTTCTTC. This gives the protein CASSQDWTNNEQFF.

The chain carries TRBV11-2 and TRBJ2-1; 14 nucleotides line up with TRBD2. Losses at the gene ends were 3 bases for V and 10 bases for J; bases not matched to a gene: 5. Germline V CDR1 and CDR2: SGHAT, FQNNGV. This CDR3 spans 15 amino acids. CDR3 coding DNA: TGTGCCAGCAGCTTTCCGGGACTAGCGGGAGAAGAGCAGTTCTTC. This codes for CASSFPGLAGEEQFF.

This chain connects TRBV2 to TRBJ1-1, with D possibly matching TRBD1 (5 bases). The CDR3 is made up of 15 amino acids. With 6 bases removed from V and 1 base from J, the gap between germline ends came to 15 bases. Germline V CDR1 and CDR2: SNHLY, FYNNEI. For the CDR3, the DNA is TGTGCCAGCAGGGCCACCACAGGAGGGAACACTGAAGCTTTCTTT. Translating gives CASRATTGGNTEAFF.

The chain couples TRBV28 to TRBJ1-2; maybe TRBD1 (5 bases). The germline V gene encodes CDR1 MDHEN and CDR2 SYDVKM. V was pared by 5 bases and J by 7 bases, with 17 bases between. The CDR3 is 14 residues long. The CDR3 sequence: CASSTTGPGFGYTF. The CDR3 DNA sequence: TGTGCCAGCAGTACTACCGGTCCAGGGTTTGGCTACACCTTC.

The rearrangement links TRBV9 to TRBJ2-3, with 10 bases fitting TRBD2. V was pared by 1 base and J by 1 base, with 9 bases of the junction left unmatched. CDR3 length: 18 residues. The germline CDR1 and CDR2 sequences are SGDLS and YYNGEE. The CDR3 spells CASSVKTTLAGGTDTQYF. CDR3 bases: TGTGCCAGCAGCGTAAAAACAACCCTAGCGGGAGGCACAGATACGCAGTATTTT.

The chain has TRBV7-2 and TRBJ2-7; 8 bases map to TRBD1. CDR3 length equals 15 residues. Germline V gene sequence: CDR1 SGHTA, CDR2 FQGNSA. V was pared by 0 bases and J by 3 bases, with 4 bases of the junction left unmatched. The CDR3 nucleotides are TGTGCCAGCAGCTTAGCGCCCACAGGGGGCTACGAGCAGTACTTC. It translates to CASSLAPTGGYEQYF.

V gene TRBV7-9 combines with J gene TRBJ2-7; a possible D gene is TRBD2 (6 bases). In germline, CDR1 is SEHNR, CDR2 FQNEAQ (reference sequence). This CDR3 has 15 amino acids. Trimming pared 1 base from V and 0 bases from J, leaving 10 bases between. This CDR3 reads CASSLVARGSYEQYF. In nucleotides, the CDR3 is TGTGCCAGCAGCTTAGTAGCGCGGGGCTCCTACGAGCAGTACTTC.

The chain links TRBV18 to TRBJ2-5; the D gene is possibly TRBD1 (6 bases). This CDR3 spans 17 amino acids. The ends were cut back, 5 bases at V and 1 base at J, with 20 bases in the middle. Germline V gene data show CDR1 as KGHSH and CDR2 as LQKENI. DNA for the CDR3: TGTGCCAGCTCATTGTTACAGGGACCTAACTCCCAAGAGACCCAGTACTTC. Amino acids: CASSLLQGPNSQETQYF.

This chain links TRBV5-4 with TRBJ1-2; D remains unclear. Germline assignment: CDR1 SGHNT and CDR2 YYREEE (reference sequence). The ends were cut back, 0 bases at V and 3 bases at J, with 12 bases in the middle. There are 15 residues in the CDR3. CDR3 nucleotide sequence: TGTGCCAGCAGCTTGGGGGTCAGGAACCACTATGGCTACACCTTC. Its protein is CASSLGVRNHYGYTF.

The rearrangement uses TRBV7-2 and TRBJ1-4; no clear D gene. V lost 2 bases to trimming and J lost 5 bases, with 12 bases between them. The CDR3 has 15 amino acids. Looked up from germline, CDR1 is SGHTA and CDR2 is FQGNSA. The CDR3 sequence: CASSLLPTGNEKLFF. CDR3 nucleotides: TGTGCCAGCAGCTTACTACCCACCGGGAATGAAAAACTGTTTTTT.

The chain recombines TRBV7-9 with TRBJ2-3; D remains unclear. Between the trimmed V and J ends, which lost 3 bases and 2 bases, there was a span of 9 bases. The germline V gene encodes CDR1 SEHNR and CDR2 FQNEAQ (reference sequence). The CDR3 extends over 14 amino acids. The CDR3 DNA reads as TGTGCCAGCAGCTTTGATCGGTCCACAGATACGCAGTATTTT. It encodes CASSFDRSTDTQYF.

This sequence joins TRBV29-1 and TRBJ2-1; 9 positions match TRBD2. CDR3 length: 14 residues. Trimming removed 7 bases from V and 8 bases from J; junction bases left unmatched: 12. Germline values: CDR1 SQVTM, CDR2 ANQGSEA. For the CDR3, the DNA is TGCAGCGCTCAAATTAGCGGGAGAACCCATGAGCAGTTCTTC. Amino acid sequence: CSAQISGRTHEQFF.

The CDR3 nucleotides are TGTGCCAGCAGTCCAGACAGGGGGTACCAAGAGACCCAGTACTTC. This sequence encodes CASSPDRGYQETQYF. J is TRBJ2-5 and V is TRBV2, with 9 positions matching TRBD1. CDR1 SNHLY and CDR2 FYNNEI come from the germline V gene. V shed 5 bases, J shed 0 bases, and the junction held 4 bases outside the gene matches. The CDR3 has 15 amino acids.

The chain joins TRBV7-9 to TRBJ2-7; D gene ambiguous. The length of the CDR3 is 15 residues. Germline V gene data show CDR1 as SEHNR and CDR2 as FQNEAQ (reference sequence). V gave up 1 base and J gave up 2 bases, with 12 bases separating them. The CDR3 protein is CASSLGSDPTYEQYF. The CDR3 region has the DNA TGTGCCAGCAGCTTAGGGTCGGACCCGACCTACGAGCAGTACTTC.

The chain links TRBV18 to TRBJ1-1, with D perhaps TRBD1 (5 bases). The CDR3 runs 13 residues. With 3 bases removed from V and 4 bases from J, the gap between germline ends came to 9 bases. CDR1 KGHSH and CDR2 LQKENI come from the germline V gene. The chain's CDR3 is CASSPPGLTEAFF. The CDR3 region has the DNA TGTGCCAGCTCACCCCCGGGGCTCACTGAAGCTTTCTTT.

The count of this clone is one. The genes are TRBV6-5 and TRBJ2-2, with TRBD2 matching over 9 bases. The CDR3 is made up of 16 amino acids. V gave up 4 bases and J gave up 5 bases; unmatched junction bases: 8. Per the germline V gene, CDR1 is MNHEY and CDR2 is SVGAGI. For the CDR3, the DNA is TGTGCCAGCAGTTTTCTTAGCGGGAGACGAACCGGGGAGCTGTTTTTT. Translation: CASSFLSGRRTGELFF.

The chain joins TRBV5-1 to TRBJ2-6, with 7 nucleotides matching TRBD1. Trimming removed 8 bases from V and 2 bases from J; junction bases left unmatched: 13. Germline lookup yields CDR1 SGHRS and CDR2 YFSETQ. This CDR3 region has 17 residues. The CDR3 DNA reads as TGCGCCAGTAGACAGGGTGGTTTATTCGCTGGGGCCAACGTCCTGACTTTC. Encoded protein: CASRQGGLFAGANVLTF.

V usage is TRBV9 and J usage is TRBJ2-3, with D tentatively TRBD2 (5 bases). V was cut by 0 bases and J by 1 base, with 12 bases left in between. Per the germline V gene, CDR1 is SGDLS and CDR2 is YYNGEE. CDR3 length: 16 residues. The CDR3 reads CASSVVGYSGTDTQYF. The CDR3 DNA follows: TGTGCCAGCAGCGTAGTGGGCTATAGCGGCACAGATACGCAGTATTTT.

In the case of this clone: The sample has other DNA sequences that encode this CDR3 too. V is TRBV7-9 and J is TRBJ2-7; tentative D call: TRBD1 (5 bases). This CDR3 has 11 amino acids. Germline assignment: CDR1 SEHNR and CDR2 FQNEAQ (reference sequence). V shed 5 bases and J shed 6 bases, with 8 bases lying between them. The chain's CDR3 is CASSPQGEQYF. DNA of the CDR3: TGTGCCAGCAGCCCCCAGGGCGAGCAGTACTTC. Using reference TRBV7-9 and TRBJ2-7 for the parts outside the CDR3, the full variable domain is DTGVSQNPRHKITKRGQNVTFRCDPISEHNRLYWYRQTLGQGPEFLTYFQNEAQLEKSRLLSDRFSAERPKGSFSTLEIQRTEQGDSAMYLCASSPQGEQYFGPGTRLTVT.

This rearrangement joins TRBV7-8 to TRBJ1-3; D gene unclear. The CDR3 contains 16 residues. CDR1 and CDR2 (germline): SGHVS, FQNEAQ. V lost 1 base, J lost 2 bases, and 12 bases lay in between. The CDR3 loop reads CASSLDPGATGNTIYF. In DNA, the CDR3 is TGTGCCAGCAGCTTAGATCCCGGAGCGACTGGAAACACCATATATTTT.

The chain recombines TRBV5-1 with TRBJ2-1; 10 bases line up with TRBD2. The V gene end was trimmed by 0 bases and the J gene end by 3 bases; junction bases not matched to a gene: 3. The CDR3 is 16 residues long. CDR1 and CDR2 (germline): SGHRS, YFSETQ. The CDR3 is CASSLEGLAVYNEQFF. The CDR3 coding sequence is TGCGCCAGCAGCTTGGAAGGACTAGCGGTCTACAATGAGCAGTTCTTC.

The genes are TRBV9 and TRBJ2-6, with 13 bases lining up with TRBD2. This CDR3 is built from 19 residues. V shed 6 bases, J shed 4 bases, and the junction held 13 bases outside the gene matches. Per germline, CDR1 SGDLS and CDR2 YYNGEE. The CDR3, as DNA: TGTGCCAGCACCCTCGGGACTAGCGGGGAGGGGTCCGGGGCCAACGTCCTGACTTTC. It codes for CASTLGTSGEGSGANVLTF. The full variable domain, rest sourced from reference TRBV9 and TRBJ2-6, is DSGVTQTPKHLITATGQRVTLRCSPRSGDLSVYWYQQSLDQGLQFLIQYYNGEERAKGNILERFSAQQFPDLHSELNLSSLELGDSALYFCASTLGTSGEGSGANVLTFGAGSRLTVL.

About this clone itself: Relative to the germline gene, one junction end is altered; a read error may explain this. The chain is built from TRBV5-1 and TRBJ2-1; TRBD2 matches at 10 bases. Germline V CDR1 and CDR2: SGHRS, YFSETQ. The CDR3 has 15 amino acids. In nucleotides, the CDR3 is TGCGCCAGCAGCTTAGCGGGAGGGTCCTTCAATGAGCAGTTCTTC. This codes for CASSLAGGSFNEQFF.

The V and J genes are TRBV7-9 and TRBJ2-7; tentative D call: TRBD2 (6 bases). The CDR3 runs 17 residues. V shed 5 bases and J shed 0 bases, with 20 bases lying between them. Germline CDR1 and CDR2: SEHNR and FQNEAQ (reference sequence). The CDR3 region is CASSPAQGRGGSYEQYF. CDR3 sequence (DNA): TGTGCCAGCAGCCCGGCGCAGGGTAGGGGAGGCTCCTACGAGCAGTACTTC.